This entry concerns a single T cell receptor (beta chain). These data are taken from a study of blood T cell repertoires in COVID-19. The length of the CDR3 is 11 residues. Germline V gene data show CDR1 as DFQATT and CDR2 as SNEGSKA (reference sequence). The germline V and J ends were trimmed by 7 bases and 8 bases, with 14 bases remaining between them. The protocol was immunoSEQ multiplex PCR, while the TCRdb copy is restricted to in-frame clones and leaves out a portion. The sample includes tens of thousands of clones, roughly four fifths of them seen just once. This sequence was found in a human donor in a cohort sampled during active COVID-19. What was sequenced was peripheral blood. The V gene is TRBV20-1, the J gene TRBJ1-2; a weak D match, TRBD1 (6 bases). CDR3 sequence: CSGQGQGGYTF. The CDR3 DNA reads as TGCAGTGGCCAGGGGCAGGGGGGCTACACCTTC.